The clone carrying this T cell receptor beta chain was picked up a small number of times. Its specificity is unknown. Each cDNA molecule carried a unique molecular identifier. MiXCR, applied by TCRdb to the 5' RACE reads, yields one record per CDR3 protein. The sample has tens of thousands of distinct CDR3 sequences, 4% to 5% seen once. The entry originates in a study of early T cells in non-severe SARS-CoV-2 infection. Study as a whole: Sequenced bulk RNA came from whole blood that was unsorted, and chains were unpaired.

V gave up 1 base and J gave up 2 bases, with 6 bases separating them. Looked up from germline, CDR1 is SEHNR and CDR2 is FQNEAQ (reference sequence). The CDR3 totals 13 residues. Study results and caveats: Reliance on VDJdb matching favored anti-spike CD8 responses; private and CD4 specificities were missed.

The chain couples TRBV7-9 to TRBJ2-7; D is uncertain. The specimen sequenced was whole blood. The receptor was isolated from an adult who was a healthcare worker with PCR-confirmed SARS-CoV-2 infection or an uninfected control (not recorded which). This CDR3 reads CASSLGTPYEQYF. The CDR3 nucleotides are TGTGCCAGCAGCTTAGGAACGCCCTACGAGCAGTACTTC.